This T cell receptor (beta chain) was found in a study of regulatory T cells in long-lasting Graves disease. The CDR3 is 17 residues long. Germline CDR1 and CDR2: SGHAT and FQNNGV. V dropped 6 bases and J dropped 2 bases, with 21 bases sitting between them. The time point: newly diagnosed GD, antithyroid drugs for less than 3 months. Making the TCR library involved RNA that had been extracted from PBMCs. This clonotype was seen at least ten times. Both iRepertoire HTBI primers and Arm-PCR of CDR3 regions were used to build the TCR beta libraries. TCRdb ran MiXCR on the multiplex PCR reads and lists one entry per CDR3 protein. The repertoire includes 510,000 or so distinct CDR3 sequences, approximately 12% of them detected once, and roughly 8.2% sits in the top ten. These data are also associated with another study on T cells in Graves' hyperthyroidism and ophthalmopathy.

The sequences come from peripheral blood mononuclear cells (PBMCs), collected at new diagnosis, from a patient treated with antithyroid drugs. This chain links TRBV11-2 with TRBJ2-3, with D perhaps matching TRBD2 (6 bases). This TCR was recovered from a young woman with Graves disease. As DNA, the CDR3 is TGTGCCAGCAGTTCGCCTGTGGCGGGACCCTCCACAGATACGCAGTATTTT. It encodes CASSSPVAGPSTDTQYF.